Included here is one T cell receptor beta chain sequence, with context. The target antigen is unknown. This entry belongs to a study of siplizumab effects on memory and regulatory T cells. Study-wide points: Roughly 80-95% of proliferating CD4+ or CD8+ clones defied assignment to a naive or memory phenotype.

This table comes from immunoSEQ multiplex PCR, and its TCRdb copy is limited to in-frame clones, with some not included. The data contain over 65,000 clones, 93% of them singletons. The germline V gene encodes CDR1 SGHTA and CDR2 FQGNSA. The CDR3 runs to 11 residues. The germline V and J ends were trimmed by 4 bases and 11 bases, with 11 bases remaining between them. The source is a human donor in good health. What was sequenced was CD8+ T cells sorted from blood. V gene TRBV7-2 combines with J gene TRBJ1-1; D uncertain. The CDR3: CASSSGIAAFF. CDR3 DNA sequence: TGTGCCAGCAGCTCCGGAATAGCGGCTTTCTTT.